The TCR beta chain described here comes from a study of blood T cell repertoires in COVID-19. At the level of the study: The United States, Italy and Spain supplied acute and convalescent COVID-19 samples. From T cells, B-cell-depleted T cells, or PBMCs came the material, which was cDNA or gDNA.

Authors' data handling: Reference gene primers were amplified, and this amplification served to estimate nucleated cell counts. Generated by immunoSEQ multiplex PCR, the TCRdb table keeps only in-frame clones and is missing some. The DNA was the basis for D and trimming; V, J and clone size are from that table. The repertoire holds 150,000 to 200,000 clones, with around 87% as singletons. CDR3 length equals 15 residues. Trimming took 6 bases from V and 2 from J, leaving 14 bases between them. The germline CDR1 and CDR2 sequences are SGDLS and YYNGEE. The count of this clone is one. The source is a man aged 18 to 30 with acute or convalescent COVID-19. The sample was peripheral blood. The genes are TRBV9 and TRBJ2-2, with D possibly being TRBD2 (6 bases). The CDR3 sequence: CASTWGDSNTGELFF. CDR3 bases: TGTGCCAGCACTTGGGGGGACTCCAACACCGGGGAGCTGTTTTTT. The whole variable domain, filled in from reference TRBV9 and TRBJ2-2, reads DSGVTQTPKHLITATGQRVTLRCSPRSGDLSVYWYQQSLDQGLQFLIQYYNGEERAKGNILERFSAQQFPDLHSELNLSSLELGDSALYFCASTWGDSNTGELFFGEGSRLTVL.